The entry below describes one T cell receptor (beta chain). The sample belongs to a study of blood T cell repertoires in COVID-19. The repertoire was sequenced with immunoSEQ multiplex PCR; TCRdb's copy has only in-frame clones and lacks some. The sample records roughly 200,000 clones, roughly 84% being singletons. Those who participated ranged in age from 18 to 89 years and resided in 24 US areas. The CDR3 spans 13 residues. V lost 6 bases and J 6 bases, leaving 15 bases between the germline ends. Germline-derived CDR1 and CDR2 are MNHEY and SVGAGI. V is TRBV6-5 and J is TRBJ2-7; weak D call: TRBD1 (5 bases). Sequencing input: PBMCs or T cells enriched from blood (not recorded which). The sequence was collected from a woman in her twenties or thirties who had been exposed to COVID-19. The CDR3 nucleotides are TGTGCCAGCAGAAACCAGGGTATGGGCGAGCAGTACTTC. The encoded protein is CASRNQGMGEQYF.